The 26 T cell receptor beta chains reported below all come from one sample, sequenced in a study of blood T cell repertoires in COVID-19. The repertoire was sequenced with immunoSEQ multiplex PCR; TCRdb's copy has only in-frame clones and lacks some. In the table there are about 160,000 clones, approximately 81% of which are singletons. Sequencing used peripheral blood. Every receptor here comes from a woman aged 45-59 years with COVID-19, enrolled during active disease.

The chain couples TRBV5-1 to TRBJ2-2, with D possibly matching TRBD1 (5 bases). Germline CDR1 SGHRS, CDR2 YFSETQ. V was trimmed by 2 bases and J by 3 bases, leaving 8 bases between them. The CDR3 runs to 14 residues. The CDR3 DNA reads as TGCGCCAGCAGCTTCGACAGAGACACCGGGGAGCTGTTTTTT. It is translated as CASSFDRDTGELFF. The variable domain in full, completed from reference TRBV5-1 and TRBJ2-2, reads KAGVTQTPRYLIKTRGQQVTLSCSPISGHRSVSWYQQTPGQGLQFLFEYFSETQRNKGNFPGRFSGRQFSNSRSEMNVSTLELGDSALYLCASSFDRDTGELFFGEGSRLTVL.

The chain uses TRBV11-2 and TRBJ2-3, with D possibly matching TRBD1 (6 bases). This CDR3 is built from 14 residues. Germline V lookup: CDR1 SGHAT, CDR2 FQNNGV. V gave up 1 base and J gave up 4 bases, with 9 bases separating them. The CDR3 DNA reads TGTGCCAGCAGCTTAGGGGGACACGCAGATACGCAGTATTTT. It encodes CASSLGGHADTQYF.

The chain recombines TRBV3-1 (or the pseudogene TRBV3-2) with TRBJ1-1; D may be TRBD1 (5 bases). The CDR3 consists of 17 residues. CDR1 and CDR2 from the germline V gene are LGHDT and YNNKEL (reference sequence). V was shortened by 0 bases and J by 6 bases, with 20 bases between the two germline ends. CDR3 loop: CASSQEEWGGGWAEAFF. The CDR3 nucleotides are TGTGCCAGCAGCCAAGAGGAGTGGGGCGGGGGATGGGCTGAAGCTTTCTTT.

V gene TRBV10-3 combines with J gene TRBJ1-2; no definite D call. V dropped 0 bases and J dropped 7 bases, with 6 bases sitting between them. The CDR3 extends over 12 amino acids. CDR1 is ENHRY, CDR2 SYGVKD, per germline. CDR3 residues: CAISESMRGYTF. CDR3 coding DNA: TGTGCCATCAGTGAGTCGATGCGTGGCTACACCTTC.

The rearrangement links TRBV30 to TRBJ1-1; D is ambiguous. CDR1 and CDR2 from the germline V gene are GTSNPN and SVGIG (reference sequence). This CDR3 has 13 residues. Between the trimmed V and J ends, which lost 4 bases and 4 bases, there was a span of 13 bases. The CDR3 DNA sequence: TGTGCCTGGATCGGGGATTTGGTCACTGAAGCTTTCTTT. This sequence encodes CAWIGDLVTEAFF.

The genes are TRBV28 and TRBJ1-1, with D uncertain. The V and J ends lost 3 bases and 11 bases respectively, with 10 bases between them. The CDR3 length is 11 residues. Germline V gene sequence: CDR1 MDHEN, CDR2 SYDVKM. Here the CDR3 reads CASSFERSAFF. CDR3 DNA: TGTGCCAGCAGTTTTGAGAGATCGGCTTTCTTT.

CDR3 sequence reads: CASSRLAGRGGATQETQYF. In DNA, the CDR3 is TGTGCCAGCAGCCGTCTGGCTGGGCGCGGGGGCGCGACACAAGAGACCCAGTACTTC. The J gene is TRBJ2-5, the V gene TRBV7-6; a possible D gene is TRBD2 (7 bases). The CDR3 spans 19 residues. V was clipped by 5 bases and J by 2 bases, with 27 bases between them. Germline values: CDR1 SGHVS, CDR2 FNYEAQ.

The V call is TRBV6-1, the J call TRBJ2-2; 7 bases align to TRBD2. CDR3 length: 14 residues. After removal of 1 base from V and 9 bases from J, the junction contained 5 bases not matched to a gene. CDR1 MNHNS and CDR2 SASEGT come from the germline V gene. DNA of the CDR3: TGTGCCAGCAGTGAAGGGCCTAGCGGCTGGGAGCTGTTTTTT. It specifies CASSEGPSGWELFF.

J is TRBJ2-7 and V is TRBV4-1; 8 nucleotides align to TRBD2. This CDR3 has 15 residues. J gave up 0 bases and V 1 base, and 2 bases lay outside the gene matches. Germline loops: CDR1 MGHRA, CDR2 YSYEKL. This CDR3 is CASSQGTSSSYEQYF. In DNA form, the CDR3 reads TGCGCCAGCAGCCAAGGGACTAGCAGCTCCTACGAGCAGTACTTC.

The gene calls are TRBV10-1 and TRBJ2-1; the match to TRBD1 covers 10 bases. From germline, CDR1 is WNHNN and CDR2 SYGVQD (reference sequence). Losses at the gene ends were 7 bases for V and 9 bases for J; bases not matched to a gene: 12. This CDR3 is 15 amino acids long. The CDR3 bases are TGCGCCAGCACTGACCGGGACAGGGGAGGTAGTGAGCAGTTCTTC. Translation gives CASTDRDRGGSEQFF.

V and J are TRBV5-5 and TRBJ2-7; TRBD1 aligns across 7 bases. Per germline, CDR1 SGHKS and CDR2 YYEKEE (reference sequence). V dropped 4 bases and J dropped 4; count of bases not matched to a gene: 11. The CDR3 runs 15 residues. CDR3 DNA sequence: TGTGCCAGCAGCCAACACTCGGGACAGCTTTACGAGCAGTACTTC. Its translation is CASSQHSGQLYEQYF.

This clone occurred once. V and J are TRBV7-9 and TRBJ1-5, with 9 bases lining up with TRBD1. The junction had 4 bases not matched to a gene; V was cut back by 3 bases and J by 4 bases. Germline V lookup: CDR1 SEHNR, CDR2 FQNEAQ (reference sequence). This CDR3 contains 15 residues. CDR3 loop: CASSLGQGRNQPQHF. The CDR3 DNA sequence: TGTGCCAGCAGCTTGGGACAGGGAAGGAATCAGCCCCAGCATTTT.

The chain couples TRBV4-1 to TRBJ1-5; the D is unclear. The CDR3 is made up of 14 amino acids. V lost 7 bases to trimming and J lost 6 bases, with 16 bases between them. CDR1 and CDR2 (germline): MGHRA, YSYEKL. The CDR3 coding sequence is TGCGCCAGCAACCCCGCATCTCGGGGTCAGCCCCAGCATTTT. Translating gives CASNPASRGQPQHF.

The V gene is TRBV5-4, the J gene TRBJ1-1; tentatively, D is TRBD1 (6 bases). Looked up from germline, CDR1 is SGHNT and CDR2 is YYREEE (reference sequence). The CDR3 spans 14 residues. Trimming left V 1 base short and J 3 bases short, with 10 bases between. This chain's CDR3 is CASSLRAGDTEAFF. The CDR3 coding sequence is TGTGCCAGCAGCTTGAGGGCAGGGGACACTGAAGCTTTCTTT.

The chain uses TRBV2 and TRBJ1-4; TRBD1 agrees at 9 bases. With 4 bases clipped from V and 5 bases from J, the junction kept 5 bases outside the gene matches. The CDR3 sequence is 15 residues long. In germline, CDR1 is SNHLY, CDR2 FYNNEI. The CDR3 nucleotides are TGTGCCAGCAGTGTACAGGGGGCGTCCAATGAAAAACTGTTTTTT. Protein product: CASSVQGASNEKLFF.

This rearrangement joins TRBV5-1 to TRBJ2-2; TRBD2 matches 9 bases. This CDR3 has 17 residues. Losses at the gene ends were 7 bases for V and 1 base for J; bases not matched to a gene: 11. The germline gives CDR1 SGHRS, CDR2 YFSETQ. The CDR3 is CASRPLAGLKNTGELFF. CDR3 nucleotide sequence: TGCGCCAGCCGACCGCTAGCGGGGCTAAAGAACACCGGGGAGCTGTTTTTT.

V usage is TRBV18 and J usage is TRBJ2-1, with a possible D match to TRBD1 (5 bases). The V gene lost 0 bases and the J gene lost 8 bases, with 8 bases spanning the gap. Germline assignment: CDR1 KGHSH and CDR2 LQKENI. The CDR3 sequence is 13 residues long. DNA for the CDR3: TGTGCCAGCTCACCACCGCCAGGGTATGAGCAGTTCTTC. It is translated as CASSPPPGYEQFF.

This clone was seen only once. V and J are TRBV28 and TRBJ1-1, with 9 bases fitting TRBD1. Per germline, CDR1 MDHEN and CDR2 SYDVKM. This CDR3 is built from 16 residues. Trimming removed 7 bases from V and 3 bases from J; junction bases left unmatched: 12. The CDR3 loop reads CASTPGQGPGDTEAFF. In DNA, the CDR3 is TGTGCCAGCACACCGGGACAGGGCCCTGGGGACACTGAAGCTTTCTTT.

This sequence joins TRBV28 and TRBJ1-4; D not certain. The V and J ends lost 2 bases and 1 base respectively, with 8 bases between them. The CDR3 contains 15 residues. The V gene's germline CDR1 is MDHEN and CDR2 SYDVKM. The CDR3 protein is CASSLPRGTNEKLFF. The CDR3 DNA sequence: TGTGCCAGCAGTTTACCTCGGGGAACTAATGAAAAACTGTTTTTT.

This clone was picked up one time. V is TRBV5-4 and J is TRBJ1-1; no clear D. Trimming left V 0 bases short and J 6 bases short, with 15 bases between. CDR1 and CDR2 from the germline V gene are SGHNT and YYREEE (reference sequence). CDR3 length: 15 amino acids. This CDR3 is CASSLGEGFIAEAFF. The CDR3 bases are TGTGCCAGCAGCTTGGGGGAGGGTTTCATCGCTGAAGCTTTCTTT.

V gene TRBV7-3 combines with J gene TRBJ2-5; unclear D gene. Germline V gives CDR1 SGHTA, CDR2 FQGTGA. Trimming shortened V by 4 bases and J by 0 bases, and 3 bases separated the two germline ends. This CDR3 comprises 12 residues. DNA of the CDR3: TGTGCCAGCAGCTCGGACCAAGAGACCCAGTACTTC. Translating it yields CASSSDQETQYF.

The chain uses TRBV7-2 and TRBJ2-7; 9 bases are shared with TRBD2. V trimming: 1 base; J trimming: 0 bases; junction bases outside the gene matches: 4. In germline, CDR1 is SGHTA, CDR2 FQGNSA. This CDR3 is 16 amino acids long. The CDR3 DNA reads TGTGCCAGCAGCTTAGTTTTTAGCGGGAGCTCCTACGAGCAGTACTTC. Translating gives CASSLVFSGSSYEQYF.

V usage is TRBV2 and J usage is TRBJ2-5; TRBD1 matches 8 bases. The germline V gene has CDR1 SNHLY and CDR2 FYNNEI. The length of the CDR3 is 13 residues. V shed 6 bases and J 2 bases; nucleotides not matched to a gene: 2. This CDR3 reads CASRRDRQETQYF. CDR3 in DNA: TGTGCCAGCAGGCGGGACAGGCAAGAGACCCAGTACTTC.

The V and J genes are TRBV6-1 and TRBJ1-5; 7 bases align to TRBD1. With V trimmed by 4 bases and J by 2 bases, 8 bases remained unmatched. Germline V gene sequence: CDR1 MNHNS, CDR2 SASEGT. The CDR3 totals 16 residues. The CDR3 region has the DNA TGTGCCAGCAGTGGCAAACAGGGGTTTGGCAATCAGCCCCAGCATTTT. It yields the protein CASSGKQGFGNQPQHF.

The chain combines TRBV10-3 with TRBJ1-5; 10 bases map to TRBD1. The ends lost 3 bases at V and 6 bases at J; junction bases unmatched: 2. CDR3 length equals 14 residues. The germline CDR1 and CDR2 sequences are ENHRY and SYGVKD. The CDR3 here is CAISDRDRGQPQHF. The CDR3 DNA reads TGTGCCATCAGTGACCGGGACAGGGGTCAGCCCCAGCATTTT.

Ten or more counts support this clone. The gene calls are TRBV6-2 or TRBV6-3 and TRBJ2-7; 7 bases map to TRBD2. The trim removed 2 bases at V and 1 base at J, leaving 8 bases unmatched. This CDR3 spans 16 amino acids. Per the germline V gene, CDR1 is MNHEY and CDR2 is SVGEGT. The CDR3 protein is CASSYPRAGVSYEQYF. DNA of the CDR3: TGTGCCAGCAGTTACCCTCGGGCGGGGGTTTCCTACGAGCAGTACTTC.